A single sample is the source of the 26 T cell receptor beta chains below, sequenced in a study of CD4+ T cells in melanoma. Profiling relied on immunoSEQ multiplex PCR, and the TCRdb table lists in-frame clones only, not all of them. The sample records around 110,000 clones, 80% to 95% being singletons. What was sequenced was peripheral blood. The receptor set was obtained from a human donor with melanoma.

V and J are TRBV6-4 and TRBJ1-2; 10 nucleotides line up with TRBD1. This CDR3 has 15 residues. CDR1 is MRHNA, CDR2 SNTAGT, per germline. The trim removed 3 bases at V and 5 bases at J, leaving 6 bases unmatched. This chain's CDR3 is CASSESPGQGYGYTF. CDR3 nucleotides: TGTGCCAGCAGTGAGTCCCCGGGACAGGGGTATGGCTACACCTTC.

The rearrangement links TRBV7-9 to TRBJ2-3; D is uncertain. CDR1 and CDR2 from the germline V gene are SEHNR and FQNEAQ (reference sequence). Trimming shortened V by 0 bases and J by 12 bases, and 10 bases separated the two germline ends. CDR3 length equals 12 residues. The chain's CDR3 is CASSLAALSQYF. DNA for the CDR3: TGTGCCAGCAGCTTAGCTGCCCTAAGTCAGTATTTT.

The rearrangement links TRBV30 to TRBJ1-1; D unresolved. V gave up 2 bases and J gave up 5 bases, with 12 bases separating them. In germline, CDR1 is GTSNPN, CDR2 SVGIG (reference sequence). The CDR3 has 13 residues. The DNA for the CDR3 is TGTGCCTGGAGTCCAAACGGACTAACTGAAGCTTTCTTT. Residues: CAWSPNGLTEAFF. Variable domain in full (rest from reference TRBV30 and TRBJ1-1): SQTIHQWPATLVQPVGSPLSLECTVEGTSNPNLYWYRQAAGRGLQLLFYSVGIGQISSEVPQNLSASRPQDRQFILSSKKLLLSDSGFYLCAWSPNGLTEAFFGQGTRLTVV.

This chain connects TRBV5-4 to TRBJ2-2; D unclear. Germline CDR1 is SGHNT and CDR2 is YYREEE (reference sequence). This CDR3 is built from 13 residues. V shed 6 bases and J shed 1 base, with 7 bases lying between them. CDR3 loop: CASKIQNTGELFF. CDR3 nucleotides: TGTGCCAGCAAGATCCAGAACACCGGGGAGCTGTTTTTT. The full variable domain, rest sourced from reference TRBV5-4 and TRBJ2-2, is ETGVTQSPTHLIKTRGQQVTLRCSSQSGHNTVSWYQQALGQGPQFIFQYYREEENGRGNFPPRFSGLQFPNYSSELNVNALELDDSALYLCASKIQNTGELFFGEGSRLTVL.

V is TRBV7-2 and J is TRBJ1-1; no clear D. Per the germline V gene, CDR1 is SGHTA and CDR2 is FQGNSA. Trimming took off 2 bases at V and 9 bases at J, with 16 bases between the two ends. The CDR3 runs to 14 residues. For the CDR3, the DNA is TGTGCCAGCAGCTTAATCCCAGCATATAATAAAGCTTTCTTT. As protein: CASSLIPAYNKAFF.

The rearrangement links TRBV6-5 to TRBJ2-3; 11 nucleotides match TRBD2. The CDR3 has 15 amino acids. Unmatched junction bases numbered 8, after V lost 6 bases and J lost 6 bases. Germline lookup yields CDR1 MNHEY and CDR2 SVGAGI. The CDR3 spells CASSLLAGVGDTQYF. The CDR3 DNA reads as TGTGCCAGCAGCCTACTAGCGGGAGTTGGGGATACGCAGTATTTT.

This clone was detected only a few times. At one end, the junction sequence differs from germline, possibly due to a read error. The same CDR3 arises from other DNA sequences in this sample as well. CDR3 residues: CASSLDLTDTQYF. The DNA for the CDR3 is TGTGCCAGCAGCCTAGATCTCACAGATACGCAGTATTTT. The rearrangement uses TRBV11-2 and TRBJ2-3, with D unresolved. The germline CDR1 and CDR2 sequences are SGHAT and FQNNGV. This CDR3 contains 13 residues. Variable domain in full (rest from reference TRBV11-2 and TRBJ2-3): EAGVAQSPRYKIIEKRQSVAFWCNPISGHATLYWYQQILGQGPKLLIQFQNNGVVDDSQLPKDRFSAERLKGVDSTLKIQPAKLEDSAVYLCASSLDLTDTQYFGPGTRLTVL.

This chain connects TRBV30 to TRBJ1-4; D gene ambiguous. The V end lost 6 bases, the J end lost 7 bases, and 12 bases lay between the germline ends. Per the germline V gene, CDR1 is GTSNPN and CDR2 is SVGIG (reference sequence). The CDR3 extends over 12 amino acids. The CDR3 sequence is CACLGGREKLFF. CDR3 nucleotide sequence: TGTGCCTGCCTCGGAGGGCGTGAAAAACTGTTTTTT.

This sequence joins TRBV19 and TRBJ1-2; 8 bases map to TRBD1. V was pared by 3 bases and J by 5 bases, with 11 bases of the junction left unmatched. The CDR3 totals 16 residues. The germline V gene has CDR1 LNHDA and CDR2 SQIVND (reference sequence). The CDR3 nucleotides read TGTGCCAGTAGTATGGCGGGGACAGGACGTTCGTATGGCTACACCTTC. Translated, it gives CASSMAGTGRSYGYTF.

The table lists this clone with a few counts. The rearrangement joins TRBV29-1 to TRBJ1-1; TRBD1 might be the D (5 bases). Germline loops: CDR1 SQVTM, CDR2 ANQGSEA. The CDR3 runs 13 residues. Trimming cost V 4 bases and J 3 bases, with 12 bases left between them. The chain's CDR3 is CSVAETVDTEAFF. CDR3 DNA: TGCAGCGTTGCCGAGACAGTCGACACTGAAGCTTTCTTT. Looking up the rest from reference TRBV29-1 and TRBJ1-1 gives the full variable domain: SAVISQKPSRDICQRGTSLTIQCQVDSQVTMMFWYRQQPGQSLTLIATANQGSEATYESGFVIDKFPISRPNLTFSTLTVSNMSPEDSSIYLCSVAETVDTEAFFGQGTRLTVV.

The DNA for the CDR3 is TGTGCCAGTAGTATAAACAGGCCAGTTTATGGCTACACCTTC. Its translation: CASSINRPVYGYTF. V usage is TRBV19 and J usage is TRBJ1-2, with a possible D match to TRBD1 (5 bases). The germline gives CDR1 LNHDA, CDR2 SQIVND (reference sequence). This CDR3 has 14 residues. Trimming shortened V by 2 bases and J by 5 bases, and 12 bases separated the two germline ends. Complete variable domain (other parts from reference TRBV19 and TRBJ1-2): DGGITQSPKYLFRKEGQNVTLSCEQNLNHDAMYWYRQDPGQGLRLIYYSQIVNDFQKGDIAEGYSVSREKKESFPLTVTSAQKNPTAFYLCASSINRPVYGYTFGSGTRLTVV.

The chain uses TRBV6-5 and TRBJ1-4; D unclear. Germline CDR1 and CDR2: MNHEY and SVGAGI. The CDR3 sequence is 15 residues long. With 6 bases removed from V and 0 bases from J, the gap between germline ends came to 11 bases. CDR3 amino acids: CASSPSAATNEKLFF. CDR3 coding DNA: TGTGCCAGCAGCCCTTCGGCGGCAACTAATGAAAAACTGTTTTTT.

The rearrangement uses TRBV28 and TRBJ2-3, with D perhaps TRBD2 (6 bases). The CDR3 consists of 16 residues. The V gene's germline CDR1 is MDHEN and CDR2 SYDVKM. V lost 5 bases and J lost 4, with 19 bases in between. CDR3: CASSHRGTRDPDTQYF. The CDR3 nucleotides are TGTGCCAGCAGTCACCGGGGGACCCGGGATCCAGATACGCAGTATTTT.

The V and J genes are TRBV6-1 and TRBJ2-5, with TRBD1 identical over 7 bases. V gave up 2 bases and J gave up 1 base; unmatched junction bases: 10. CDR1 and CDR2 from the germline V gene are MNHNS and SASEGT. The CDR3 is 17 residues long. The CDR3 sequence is CASSEWTGASLQETQYF. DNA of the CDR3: TGTGCCAGCAGTGAATGGACAGGTGCCTCCCTCCAAGAGACCCAGTACTTC.

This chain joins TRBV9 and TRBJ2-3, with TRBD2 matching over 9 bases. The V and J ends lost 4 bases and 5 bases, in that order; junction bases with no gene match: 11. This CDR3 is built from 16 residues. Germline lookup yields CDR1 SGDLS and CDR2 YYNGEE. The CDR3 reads CASSPGLIAGVDTQYF. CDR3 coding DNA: TGTGCCAGCAGCCCCGGTCTGATAGCGGGGGTAGATACGCAGTATTTT.

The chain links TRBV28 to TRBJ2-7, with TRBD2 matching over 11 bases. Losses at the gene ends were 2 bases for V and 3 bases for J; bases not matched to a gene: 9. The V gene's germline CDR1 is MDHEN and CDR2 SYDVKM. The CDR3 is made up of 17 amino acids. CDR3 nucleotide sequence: TGTGCCAGCAGTTTAGGGCTAGCGGGAGGTCTTGGCTACGAGCAGTACTTC. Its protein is CASSLGLAGGLGYEQYF.

CDR3 sequence: CASSLSGGVEQYF. The CDR3 DNA reads TGTGCCAGCAGTTTATCGGGGGGGGTCGAGCAGTACTTC. The rearrangement links TRBV27 to TRBJ2-7, with 7 bases identical to TRBD2. The CDR3 totals 13 residues. CDR1 MNHEY and CDR2 SMNVEV come from the germline V gene (reference sequence). The junction had 2 bases not matched to a gene; V was cut back by 0 bases and J by 6 bases.

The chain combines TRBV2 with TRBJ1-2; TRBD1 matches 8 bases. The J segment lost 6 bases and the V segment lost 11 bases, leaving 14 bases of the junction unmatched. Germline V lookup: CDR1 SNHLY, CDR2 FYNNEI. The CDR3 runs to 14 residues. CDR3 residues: CARPSQRQGNGYTF. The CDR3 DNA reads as TGTGCCCGGCCCAGCCAAAGACAGGGGAATGGCTACACCTTC.

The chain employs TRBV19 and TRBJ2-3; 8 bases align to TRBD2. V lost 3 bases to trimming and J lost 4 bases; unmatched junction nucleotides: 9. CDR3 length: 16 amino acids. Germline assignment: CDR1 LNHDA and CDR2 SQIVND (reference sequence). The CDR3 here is CASSIDRLAGPDTQYF. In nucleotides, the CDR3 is TGTGCCAGTAGTATTGATAGGCTAGCGGGCCCAGATACGCAGTATTTT.

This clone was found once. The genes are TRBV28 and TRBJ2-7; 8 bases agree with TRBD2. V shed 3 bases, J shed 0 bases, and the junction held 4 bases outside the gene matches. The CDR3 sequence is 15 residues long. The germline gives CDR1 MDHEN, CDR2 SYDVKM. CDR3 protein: CASSFGGGSSYEQYF. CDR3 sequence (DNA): TGTGCCAGCAGTTTTGGCGGGGGGAGCTCCTACGAGCAGTACTTC. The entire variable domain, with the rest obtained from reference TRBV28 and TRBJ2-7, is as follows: DVKVTQSSRYLVKRTGEKVFLECVQDMDHENMFWYRQDPGLGLRLIYFSYDVKMKEKGDIPEGYSVSREKKERFSLILESASTNQTSMYLCASSFGGGSSYEQYFGPGTRLTVT.

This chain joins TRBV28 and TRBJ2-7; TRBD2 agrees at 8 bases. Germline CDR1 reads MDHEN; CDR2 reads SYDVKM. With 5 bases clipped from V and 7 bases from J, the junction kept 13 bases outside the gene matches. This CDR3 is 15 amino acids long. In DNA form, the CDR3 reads TGTGCCAGCAGTCCTAGCGGGTGGGCTGGGAAGGAGCAGTACTTC. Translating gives CASSPSGWAGKEQYF.

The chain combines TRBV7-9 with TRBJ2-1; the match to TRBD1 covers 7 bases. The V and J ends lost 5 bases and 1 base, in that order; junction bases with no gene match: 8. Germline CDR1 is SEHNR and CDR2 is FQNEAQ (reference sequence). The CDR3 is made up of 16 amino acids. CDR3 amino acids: CASSDDRVRSYNEQFF. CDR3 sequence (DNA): TGTGCCAGCAGCGACGACAGGGTGAGGTCCTACAATGAGCAGTTCTTC.

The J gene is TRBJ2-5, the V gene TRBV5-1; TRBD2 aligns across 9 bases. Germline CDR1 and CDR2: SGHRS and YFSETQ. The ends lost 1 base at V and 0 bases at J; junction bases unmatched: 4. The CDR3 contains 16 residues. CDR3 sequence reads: CASSLLSGGNQETQYF. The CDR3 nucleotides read TGCGCCAGCAGCTTGCTTAGCGGGGGCAACCAAGAGACCCAGTACTTC. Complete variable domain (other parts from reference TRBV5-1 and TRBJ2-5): KAGVTQTPRYLIKTRGQQVTLSCSPISGHRSVSWYQQTPGQGLQFLFEYFSETQRNKGNFPGRFSGRQFSNSRSEMNVSTLELGDSALYLCASSLLSGGNQETQYFGPGTRLLVL.

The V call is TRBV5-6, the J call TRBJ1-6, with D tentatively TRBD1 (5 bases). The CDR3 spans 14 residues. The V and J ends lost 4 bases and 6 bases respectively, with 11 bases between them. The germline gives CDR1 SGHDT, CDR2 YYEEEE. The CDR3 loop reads CASSVGRGNSPLHF. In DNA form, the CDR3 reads TGTGCCAGCAGCGTGGGACGGGGTAATTCACCCCTCCACTTT.

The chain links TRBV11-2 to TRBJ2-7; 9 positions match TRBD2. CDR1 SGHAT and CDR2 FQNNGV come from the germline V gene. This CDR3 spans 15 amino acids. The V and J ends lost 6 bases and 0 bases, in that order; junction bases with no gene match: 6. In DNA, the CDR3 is TGTGCCAGCAGGAGACCGGGACTAGCCTCCTACGAGCAGTACTTC. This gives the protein CASRRPGLASYEQYF.

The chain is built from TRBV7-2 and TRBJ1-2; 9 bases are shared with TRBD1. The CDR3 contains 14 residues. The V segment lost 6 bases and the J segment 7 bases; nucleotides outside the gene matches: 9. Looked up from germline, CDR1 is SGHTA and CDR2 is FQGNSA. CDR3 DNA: TGTGCCAGCAGTTTCGACAGGGGGGGAGGTGGCTACACCTTC. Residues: CASSFDRGGGGYTF.